The rows below give T cell receptor beta chains drawn from one sample of a study of T cell repertoires in cytomegalovirus infection. MiXCR was run by TCRdb on the reads, yielding one entry per CDR3 protein. In the table there are about 450,000 distinct CDR3 sequences, around 32% of which are singletons. Sequenced input: PBMCs. The receptors were gathered from a human donor in good health (CMV status not recorded). Some clones in this sample may be carry-over from other donors' samples. Both conserved end residues are part of each CDR3. Each record gives: clone size, D gene, V gene, J gene, CDR3 protein, CDR3 DNA. D genes are given only for firm matches. The size field is filled for only some rows; it gives once, few, many or a size class.

abundance: .; d_gene: .; v_gene: TRBV27; j_gene: TRBJ2-3; CDR3aa: CASRRDSSTDTQYF; CDR3nt: TGTGCCAGCCGGAGGGACAGTAGCACAGATACGCAGTATTTT
abundance: .; d_gene: TRBD2; v_gene: TRBV6-1; j_gene: TRBJ2-7; CDR3aa: CASSGEGTYEQYF; CDR3nt: TGTGCCAGCAGTGGGGAGGGAACCTACGAGCAGTACTTC
abundance: .; d_gene: .; v_gene: TRBV18; j_gene: TRBJ1-3; CDR3aa: CASSPGGTSGNTIYF; CDR3nt: TGTGCCAGCTCACCAGGTGGCACCTCTGGAAACACCATATATTTT
abundance: .; d_gene: .; v_gene: TRBV29-1; j_gene: TRBJ2-2; CDR3aa: CSVEDLSSSNTGELFF; CDR3nt: TGCAGCGTTGAAGATCTGAGCAGCTCGAACACCGGGGAGCTGTTTTTT
abundance: many; d_gene: .; v_gene: TRBV6-2/TRBV6-3; j_gene: TRBJ2-7; CDR3aa: CASSYVMGGYEQYF; CDR3nt: TGTGCCAGCAGTTACGTAATGGGCGGTTACGAGCAGTACTTC
abundance: .; d_gene: TRBD1; v_gene: TRBV5-4; j_gene: TRBJ2-5; CDR3aa: CASSLAPGTVQETQYF; CDR3nt: TGTGCCAGCAGCTTGGCGCCCGGGACAGTCCAAGAGACCCAGTACTTC
abundance: .; d_gene: TRBD1; v_gene: TRBV7-2; j_gene: TRBJ1-1; CDR3aa: CASSLERDRQAFF; CDR3nt: TGTGCCAGCAGCTTAGAGCGGGACAGGCAAGCTTTCTTT
abundance: few; d_gene: .; v_gene: TRBV6-1; j_gene: TRBJ2-1; CDR3aa: CASSEWRYETYNEQFF; CDR3nt: TGTGCCAGCAGTGAATGGAGGTATGAGACCTACAATGAGCAGTTCTTC
abundance: .; d_gene: .; v_gene: TRBV7-8; j_gene: TRBJ2-2; CDR3aa: CASSLRVRLNTGELFF; CDR3nt: TGTGCCAGCAGCTTAAGGGTCAGGTTGAACACCGGGGAGCTGTTTTTT
abundance: once; d_gene: .; v_gene: TRBV7-6; j_gene: TRBJ1-2; CDR3aa: CASSFEIYGYTF; CDR3nt: TGTGCCAGCAGCTTTGAGATCTATGGCTACACCTTC
abundance: .; d_gene: .; v_gene: TRBV7-9; j_gene: TRBJ1-5; CDR3aa: CASSLGAGSYQPQHF; CDR3nt: TGTGCCAGCAGCTTAGGGGCGGGCAGTTACCAGCCCCAGCATTTT
abundance: .; d_gene: .; v_gene: TRBV12-3/TRBV12-4; j_gene: TRBJ2-1; CDR3aa: CASNLGLSSYNEQFF; CDR3nt: TGTGCCAGCAACTTAGGACTGAGCTCCTACAATGAGCAGTTCTTC
abundance: few; d_gene: .; v_gene: TRBV25-1; j_gene: TRBJ1-6; CDR3aa: CASSESQGSKSPLHF; CDR3nt: TGTGCCAGCAGTGAGTCCCAAGGGTCAAAGTCACCCCTCCACTTT
abundance: few; d_gene: .; v_gene: TRBV29-1; j_gene: TRBJ2-1; CDR3aa: CSVNEQFF; CDR3nt: TGCAGCGTTAATGAGCAGTTCTTC
abundance: many; d_gene: TRBD1; v_gene: TRBV4-2; j_gene: TRBJ1-2; CDR3aa: CASSQRQGDFYGYTF; CDR3nt: TGTGCCAGCAGCCAAAGACAGGGGGACTTCTATGGCTACACCTTC
abundance: .; d_gene: .; v_gene: TRBV7-3; j_gene: TRBJ2-5; CDR3aa: CASSLNPSAPVETKYF; CDR3nt: TGTGCCAGCAGCCTCAACCCTAGCGCACCGGTGGAGACCAAGTACTTC
abundance: .; d_gene: TRBD2; v_gene: TRBV4-1; j_gene: TRBJ2-5; CDR3aa: CASSQRTSGGRETQYF; CDR3nt: TGCGCCAGCAGCCAACGGACTAGCGGGGGCAGAGAGACCCAGTACTTC
abundance: few; d_gene: .; v_gene: TRBV20-1; j_gene: TRBJ2-7; CDR3aa: CSAPPSDLIYEQYF; CDR3nt: TGCAGTGCTCCGCCTTCGGACTTGATCTACGAGCAGTACTTC
abundance: few; d_gene: TRBD2; v_gene: TRBV4-3; j_gene: TRBJ2-1; CDR3aa: CASSQGIVGGEYNEQFF; CDR3nt: TGCGCCAGCAGCCAAGGTATCGTGGGAGGGGAATACAATGAGCAGTTCTTC
abundance: .; d_gene: TRBD1; v_gene: TRBV12-3/TRBV12-4; j_gene: TRBJ2-4; CDR3aa: CASSPPGQVFVIQYF; CDR3nt: TGTGCCAGCAGTCCGCCGGGACAGGTGTTCGTGATTCAGTACTTC
abundance: .; d_gene: TRBD1; v_gene: TRBV7-9; j_gene: TRBJ1-2; CDR3aa: CASSATGGGRGGYTF; CDR3nt: TGTGCCAGCAGCGCCACAGGGGGCGGGAGAGGAGGCTACACCTTC
abundance: few; d_gene: .; v_gene: TRBV2; j_gene: TRBJ1-5; CDR3aa: CASSVVKNSNQPQHF; CDR3nt: TGTGCCAGCAGTGTGGTCAAGAATAGCAATCAGCCCCAGCATTTT
abundance: .; d_gene: .; v_gene: TRBV5-1; j_gene: TRBJ2-2; CDR3aa: CASSSLGTNTGELFF; CDR3nt: TGCGCCAGCAGTAGTCTGGGGACGAACACCGGGGAGCTGTTTTTT
abundance: few; d_gene: .; v_gene: TRBV9; j_gene: TRBJ2-2; CDR3aa: CASSVWGTGELFF; CDR3nt: TGTGCCAGCAGCGTATGGGGAACCGGTGAGCTGTTTTTT
abundance: few; d_gene: TRBD1; v_gene: TRBV4-1; j_gene: TRBJ1-6; CDR3aa: CASSPNRGDNSPLHF; CDR3nt: TGCGCCAGCAGCCCCAACAGGGGTGATAATTCACCCCTCCACTTT
abundance: .; d_gene: .; v_gene: TRBV7-2; j_gene: TRBJ2-5; CDR3aa: CASSTPGRQETQYF; CDR3nt: TGTGCCAGCAGCACTCCGGGCCGACAAGAGACCCAGTACTTC
abundance: .; d_gene: .; v_gene: TRBV7-2; j_gene: TRBJ2-7; CDR3aa: CASSLLGAAVEQYF; CDR3nt: TGTGCCAGCAGCTTACTGGGGGCGGCGGTCGAGCAGTACTTC
abundance: .; d_gene: .; v_gene: TRBV12-3/TRBV12-4; j_gene: TRBJ2-3; CDR3aa: CASSFGEGPTDTQYF; CDR3nt: .
abundance: .; d_gene: .; v_gene: TRBV20-1; j_gene: TRBJ1-5; CDR3aa: CSAGKAEGSNKPQHF; CDR3nt: TGCAGTGCTGGCAAAGCGGAGGGTAGCAATAAGCCCCAGCATTTT
abundance: .; d_gene: .; v_gene: TRBV6-5; j_gene: TRBJ2-7; CDR3aa: CASSYSGRTYEQYF; CDR3nt: TGTGCCAGCAGTTACTCAGGCAGGACCTACGAGCAGTACTTC
abundance: many; d_gene: .; v_gene: TRBV11-2; j_gene: TRBJ2-7; CDR3aa: CASSLVGGPPYEQYF; CDR3nt: TGTGCCAGCAGCTTAGTGGGGGGTCCACCCTACGAGCAGTACTTC
abundance: .; d_gene: .; v_gene: TRBV7-8; j_gene: TRBJ2-2; CDR3aa: CASSLLQKTGELFF; CDR3nt: TGTGCCAGCAGCTTATTACAGAAGACCGGGGAGCTGTTTTTT
abundance: .; d_gene: .; v_gene: TRBV27; j_gene: TRBJ1-3; CDR3aa: CASSLQGPPFLPSGNTLYF; CDR3nt: TGTGCCAGCAGCCTACAGGGCCCCCCGTTCTTACCCTCTGGAAACACCCTATATTTT
abundance: few; d_gene: TRBD1; v_gene: TRBV12-3/TRBV12-4; j_gene: TRBJ1-2; CDR3aa: CASSPNDRAFSGYTF; CDR3nt: TGTGCCAGCAGCCCTAATGACAGGGCGTTTAGCGGCTACACCTTC
abundance: .; d_gene: .; v_gene: TRBV6-2/TRBV6-3; j_gene: TRBJ2-7; CDR3aa: CASSYTRVSYEQYF; CDR3nt: TGTGCCAGCAGTTACACTAGAGTCTCCTACGAGCAGTACTTC
abundance: many; d_gene: .; v_gene: TRBV7-2; j_gene: TRBJ1-3; CDR3aa: CASSSYSGNTIYF; CDR3nt: TGTGCCAGCAGCTCGTATTCTGGAAACACCATATATTTT
abundance: .; d_gene: TRBD2; v_gene: TRBV24-1; j_gene: TRBJ2-3; CDR3aa: CATSYSGESDTQYF; CDR3nt: TGTGCCACCAGCTATAGCGGGGAGTCAGATACGCAGTATTTT